This T cell receptor beta chain is from a study of blood T cells in healthy people across ages. General study points: Strong correlation was found linking TCR beta diversity to naive T cell percentage. One million T cells yielded diversity estimates that were considered underestimates. Aged donors had fewer naive CD4+ cells and lower diversity than long-lived donors.

V shed 5 bases and J shed 6 bases, with 10 bases lying between them. The CDR3 covers 13 residues. Germline-derived CDR1 and CDR2 are SNHLY and FYNNEI. All donors came from Russia, were Caucasian and healthy, and spanned ages roughly 6 to 100. About this clonotype: Its target is not known.

With a J-beta primer mix and a sample-barcoded 5' primer, a second PCR ran about 6 to 11 cycles. A single record per CDR3 protein comes from TCRdb applying MiXCR to the 5' RACE reads. The sample shows approximately 800,000 distinct CDR3 sequences, around two thirds of them seen only once. The chain employs TRBV2 and TRBJ2-2; D remains unclear. The specimen sequenced was blood. This sequence originates from a man under 40 in good health. CDR3 in DNA: TGTGCCAGCAGTAGAACAGCGTCCGGGGAGCTGTTTTTT. It encodes CASSRTASGELFF.